This passage covers 24 T cell receptor beta chains from one sample sequenced in a study of blood T cells in healthy people across ages. A J-beta primer mix and a sample-barcoded 5' primer were used in a second PCR of about 7 to 12 cycles. TCRdb fed the 5' RACE reads into MiXCR, producing one record per CDR3 protein. The repertoire holds about 1.4 million distinct CDR3 sequences, with approximately 63% as singletons. The sample was blood. Receptors originate from a man between 18 and 35 years old in good health.

The chain carries TRBV29-1 and TRBJ2-3; tentative D call: TRBD2 (6 bases). Looked up from germline, CDR1 is SQVTM and CDR2 is ANQGSEA. The V and J ends lost 4 bases and 0 bases respectively, with 8 bases between them. CDR3 length: 13 amino acids. In DNA form, the CDR3 reads TGCAGCGTTGGGGCGGGGAGCACAGATACGCAGTATTTT. Its protein is CSVGAGSTDTQYF.

This clonotype turned up a few times. The chain uses TRBV12-3 or TRBV12-4 and TRBJ1-1; D call uncertain. V dropped 8 bases and J dropped 1 base, with 11 bases sitting between them. This CDR3 comprises 13 residues. The CDR3 reads CASRPAGNTEAFF. Written as DNA, the CDR3 is TGTGCCAGCCGACCCGCGGGGAACACTGAAGCTTTCTTT.

The chain uses TRBV5-1 and TRBJ2-1; D may match TRBD1 or TRBD2 (5 bases each). Germline loops: CDR1 SGHRS, CDR2 YFSETQ. CDR3 length: 15 residues. V dropped 3 bases and J dropped 9 bases, with 19 bases sitting between them. CDR3 amino acids: CASSYRVRGSSEQFF. In DNA form, the CDR3 reads TGCGCCAGCAGCTATAGGGTGAGGGGTTCGAGTGAGCAGTTCTTC.

The V and J genes are TRBV28 and TRBJ2-7; D unresolved. CDR3 length equals 13 residues. Trimming removed 6 bases from V and 5 bases from J, with 14 bases in between. Germline values: CDR1 MDHEN, CDR2 SYDVKM. The CDR3 region is CASSRHHSHEQYF. Here the CDR3 DNA reads TGTGCCAGCAGCAGACACCATAGCCACGAGCAGTACTTC.

The gene calls are TRBV7-9 and TRBJ2-3, with 9 bases matching TRBD1. J gave up 10 bases and V 3 bases, and 5 bases lay outside the gene matches. Germline V gives CDR1 SEHNR, CDR2 FQNEAQ (reference sequence). The CDR3 has 13 residues. The CDR3 DNA is TGTGCCAGCAGCTTGCGACAGGGGGATGCGCAGTATTTT. Protein product: CASSLRQGDAQYF.

This clonotype came up a few times. Compared with germline, one end of the junction differs, possibly owing to a read error. V and J are TRBV7-7 and TRBJ2-1; no firm D call. The V gene's germline CDR1 is SSHAT and CDR2 FNYEAQ (reference sequence). The CDR3 totals 15 residues. The CDR3 DNA reads TGTGCTAGCAGCTTAGGTACACACACACGCAATGAGCAGTTCTTC. Translated, it gives CASSLGTHTRNEQFF. The full variable domain, rest sourced from reference TRBV7-7 and TRBJ2-1, is GAGVSQSPRYKVTKRGQDVTLRCDPISSHATLYWYQQALGQGPEFLTYFNYEAQPDKSGLPSDRFSAERPEGSISTLTIQRTEQRDSAMYRCASSLGTHTRNEQFFGPGTRLTVL.

This clonotype was detected a few times. This chain connects TRBV7-2 to TRBJ1-4; D is possibly TRBD1 (6 bases). Germline values: CDR1 SGHTA, CDR2 FQGNSA. V was clipped by 5 bases and J by 7 bases, with 23 bases between them. The CDR3 is 17 residues long. This CDR3 reads CASSRVGGRSSSEKLFF. CDR3 nucleotide sequence: TGTGCCAGCAGCCGAGTGGGGGGCAGATCCTCGAGTGAAAAACTGTTTTTT.

The chain recombines TRBV4-3 with TRBJ1-1; D uncertain. Trimming took off 3 bases at V and 4 bases at J, with 12 bases between the two ends. The CDR3 loop spans 14 amino acids. In germline, CDR1 is LGHNA, CDR2 YSLEER. The CDR3 loop is CASSHEGLATEAFF. DNA of the CDR3: TGCGCCAGCAGCCATGAGGGTTTAGCCACTGAAGCTTTCTTT.

This chain links TRBV6-2 or TRBV6-3 with TRBJ2-5; tentatively, D is TRBD2 (5 bases). Germline V CDR1 and CDR2: MNHEY, SVGEGT. Trimming stripped 8 bases from V and 3 bases from J, with 19 bases between. The CDR3 sequence is 15 residues long. The CDR3 reads CASLGLQVPEETQYF. The CDR3, as DNA: TGTGCCAGCCTAGGACTTCAGGTACCTGAAGAGACCCAGTACTTC.

The V gene is TRBV29-1, the J gene TRBJ2-5, with a weak D call TRBD1 (5 bases). This CDR3 has 13 amino acids. From germline, CDR1 is SQVTM and CDR2 ANQGSEA. Trimming removed 5 bases from V and 5 bases from J, with 15 bases in between. DNA for the CDR3: TGCAGCGTTAGACAGCCGGTGTGGGAGACCCAGTACTTC. Translated, it gives CSVRQPVWETQYF.

This clonotype was observed a few times. This chain joins TRBV28 and TRBJ2-7, with 7 bases that match TRBD2. The trim removed 3 bases at V and 3 bases at J, leaving 8 bases unmatched. Germline loops: CDR1 MDHEN, CDR2 SYDVKM. This CDR3 spans 15 amino acids. DNA of the CDR3: TGTGCCAGCAGTTTGGGGGGGGACTCACTCTACGAGCAGTACTTC. It is translated as CASSLGGDSLYEQYF.

This chain links TRBV9 with TRBJ1-6; 7 bases match TRBD1. Losses at the gene ends were 3 bases for V and 10 bases for J; bases not matched to a gene: 19. Germline-derived CDR1 and CDR2 are SGDLS and YYNGEE. The CDR3 has 18 amino acids. CDR3 loop: CASSEPKTGKSLNSPLHF. The DNA for the CDR3 is TGTGCCAGCAGCGAACCTAAGACAGGGAAAAGTCTTAACTCACCCCTCCACTTT.

The rearrangement joins TRBV19 to TRBJ1-2, with a tentative D call TRBD1 (6 bases). This CDR3 has 14 amino acids. Trimming pared 6 bases from V and 2 bases from J, leaving 13 bases between. The germline V gene has CDR1 LNHDA and CDR2 SQIVND (reference sequence). The CDR3 DNA reads TGTGCCAGTAGCCTGGGACACCCCAACTATGGCTACACCTTC. Translated: CASSLGHPNYGYTF.

This clonotype was found a few times. The rearrangement links TRBV29-1 to TRBJ2-4; weak D call: TRBD2 (6 bases). The CDR3 runs 16 residues. Germline V gives CDR1 SQVTM, CDR2 ANQGSEA. V was trimmed by 6 bases and J by 0 bases, leaving 18 bases between them. The CDR3 DNA follows: TGCAGCGTCCTGGTGCTAGCGAGTCTAGCCAAAAACATTCAGTACTTC. Its translation is CSVLVLASLAKNIQYF.

The CDR3 region is CSVPPSGLRETQYF. CDR3 DNA sequence: TGCAGCGTCCCGCCCAGCGGGCTTCGAGAGACCCAGTACTTC. The chain joins TRBV29-1 to TRBJ2-5, with D possibly TRBD2 on 6 matching bases. V gave up 6 bases and J gave up 4 bases, with 18 bases separating them. The CDR3 consists of 14 residues. Per the germline V gene, CDR1 is SQVTM and CDR2 is ANQGSEA.

The V call is TRBV3-1, the J call TRBJ2-7; no firm D call. Germline assignment: CDR1 LGHDT and CDR2 YNNKEL (reference sequence). Trimming took 1 base from V and 5 from J, leaving 12 bases between them. This CDR3 region has 14 residues. This CDR3 is CASSQGVKSNEQYF. The CDR3 DNA is TGTGCCAGCAGCCAAGGTGTAAAATCCAACGAGCAGTACTTC.

For the CDR3, the DNA is TGCAGTGTCCTCAGGGTCGCAGATACGCAGTATTTT. Translation gives CSVLRVADTQYF. The rearrangement joins TRBV20-1 to TRBJ2-3; possible D gene TRBD1, 5 bases. The CDR3 covers 12 residues. The V gene's germline CDR1 is DFQATT and CDR2 SNEGSKA (reference sequence). The germline V and J ends were trimmed by 7 bases and 4 bases, with 12 bases remaining between them.

V is TRBV12-3 or TRBV12-4 and J is TRBJ2-1, with TRBD1 matching 9 bases. This CDR3 spans 14 amino acids. J lost 8 bases, V lost 5 bases, and 7 bases had no gene match. CDR3 bases: TGTGCCAGCAGTGTAGACAGGGGGTGGGATGAGCAGTTCTTC. Translation: CASSVDRGWDEQFF.

This clonotype showed up just a few times. This chain uses TRBV6-2 or TRBV6-3 with TRBJ2-7; 7 bases align to TRBD1. CDR3 length equals 16 residues. Per the germline V gene, CDR1 is MNHEY and CDR2 is SVGEGT. The junction had 11 bases not matched to a gene; V was cut back by 3 bases and J by 3 bases. The CDR3 protein is CASSYPPRTGSYEQYF. CDR3 sequence (DNA): TGTGCCAGCAGTTATCCCCCTCGGACAGGCAGCTACGAGCAGTACTTC.

The chain links TRBV12-3 or TRBV12-4 to TRBJ2-1; 10 bases match TRBD1. The closer fit of TRBJ2-7 to the DNA end suggests the J call may be wrong. This CDR3 region has 18 residues. The CDR3 region has the DNA TGTGCCAGCAGTCCGGGACAGGGGCCATTACTTGAGGGGAATGAGCAGTACTTC. Residues: CASSPGQGPLLEGNEQYF.

This chain connects TRBV4-3 to TRBJ2-7, with TRBD1 identical over 7 bases. This CDR3 region has 15 residues. In germline, CDR1 is LGHNA, CDR2 YSLEER. V was pared by 3 bases and J by 4 bases, with 9 bases of the junction left unmatched. The CDR3 DNA is TGCGCCAGCAGCCAGCTTTATCAGGGGGTTTACGAGCAGTACTTC. Its protein is CASSQLYQGVYEQYF.

The chain is built from TRBV5-1 and TRBJ2-2, with D perhaps matching TRBD2 (6 bases). The CDR3 sequence is 15 residues long. Germline assignment: CDR1 SGHRS and CDR2 YFSETQ. V was trimmed by 0 bases and J by 4 bases, leaving 10 bases between them. In DNA, the CDR3 is TGCGCCAGCAGCTTGGGCGCAGCGGGCACCGGGGAGCTGTTTTTT. Translation gives CASSLGAAGTGELFF.

The gene calls are TRBV6-6 and TRBJ2-5; weak D call: TRBD1 (6 bases). Trimming left V 6 bases short and J 2 bases short, with 19 bases between. The CDR3 loop spans 16 amino acids. Germline lookup yields CDR1 MNHNY and CDR2 SVGAGI (reference sequence). The CDR3 bases are TGTGCCAGCAGCTATACATCGGGACAAAAGCAAGAGACCCAGTACTTC. This gives the protein CASSYTSGQKQETQYF.

The genes are TRBV5-5 and TRBJ2-5; D gene ambiguous. V lost 2 bases, J lost 2 bases, and 16 bases lay in between. Germline V CDR1 and CDR2: SGHKS, YYEKEE (reference sequence). The CDR3 covers 16 residues. CDR3 protein: CASSLATSVPQETQYF. The CDR3 DNA is TGTGCCAGCAGCTTAGCGACAAGCGTACCACAAGAGACCCAGTACTTC.